This entry is about one T cell receptor beta chain. In the authors' workflow: It was from reference gene primer amplification that nucleated cell counts were estimated. Sequencing was performed with immunoSEQ multiplex PCR; in TCRdb, only in-frame clones are kept and a portion is missing. V and J calls and clone size are given by that table; D and trimming were obtained from the DNA. Of about 100,000 clones in the sample, 80% to 90% were seen once. Germline CDR1 and CDR2: LNHDA and SQIVND (reference sequence). This CDR3 is 15 amino acids long. The J segment lost 6 bases and the V segment lost 5 bases, leaving 9 bases of the junction unmatched. These data come from a study of blood T cell repertoires in COVID-19. Study in general: COVID-19 samples collected from the United States, Italy and Spain covered acute and convalescent phases. The analysed material was cDNA or gDNA that came from T cells, B-cell-depleted T cells, or PBMCs.

V usage is TRBV19 and J usage is TRBJ2-7, with 11 positions matching TRBD2. The material sequenced was peripheral blood. The sequence was collected from a human donor in a cohort sampled during active COVID-19. CDR3: CASSPLAGGPSEQYF. CDR3 DNA: TGTGCCAGTAGTCCGTTAGCGGGAGGGCCGTCCGAGCAGTACTTC.